The 9 T cell receptor beta chains below all came from one sample that was sequenced in a study of blood T cell repertoires in COVID-19. Sequencing was performed with immunoSEQ multiplex PCR; in TCRdb, only in-frame clones are kept and a portion is missing. The sample has about 230,000 clones; approximately 85% are singletons. Specimen: peripheral blood. The receptors were sampled from a man aged 40-49 years with acute or convalescent COVID-19.

This chain connects TRBV11-3 to TRBJ2-7, with 9 bases aligning to TRBD2. The J segment lost 9 bases and the V segment lost 3 bases, leaving 6 bases of the junction unmatched. The CDR3 covers 13 residues. Germline CDR1 and CDR2: SGHNT and YENEEA. CDR3 loop: CASSFAGGPRQYF. DNA for the CDR3: TGTGCCAGCAGCTTTGCGGGGGGGCCCCGGCAGTACTTC.

This chain uses TRBV10-2 with TRBJ2-7; no clear D. The V end lost 2 bases, the J end lost 2 bases, and 10 bases lay between the germline ends. The CDR3 length is 14 residues. Looked up from germline, CDR1 is WSHSY and CDR2 is SAAADI. CDR3 loop: CASSEGGVTYEQYF. In DNA, the CDR3 is TGCGCCAGCAGTGAGGGTGGAGTTACCTACGAGCAGTACTTC.

This clone was counted a few times. This sequence joins TRBV9 and TRBJ1-2; weak D call: TRBD1 (6 bases). The CDR3 spans 15 residues. Trimming took off 4 bases at V and 2 bases at J, with 15 bases between the two ends. Germline CDR1 and CDR2: SGDLS and YYNGEE. The CDR3 loop is CASSPQGTGNYGYTF. Here the CDR3 DNA reads TGTGCCAGCAGCCCCCAGGGGACCGGGAACTATGGCTACACCTTC.

This sequence joins TRBV6-5 and TRBJ1-1; perhaps TRBD1 as D (6 bases). The V and J ends lost 10 bases and 0 bases respectively, with 15 bases between them. Germline CDR1 and CDR2: MNHEY and SVGAGI. There are 14 residues in the CDR3. The CDR3 DNA reads as TGTGCCACCCGGACAGATAGCATGAACACTGAAGCTTTCTTT. This sequence encodes CATRTDSMNTEAFF.

The chain uses TRBV14 and TRBJ1-2; D is ambiguous. Germline CDR1 and CDR2: SGHDN and FVKESK. V shed 1 base and J shed 4 bases, with 7 bases lying between them. This CDR3 has 13 residues. The CDR3 loop is CASSQGGFYGYTF. CDR3 nucleotides: TGTGCCAGCAGCCAAGGCGGGTTCTATGGCTACACCTTC. The entire variable domain, with the rest obtained from reference TRBV14 and TRBJ1-2, is as follows: EAGVTQFPSHSVIEKGQTVTLRCDPISGHDNLYWYRRVMGKEIKFLLHFVKESKQDESGMPNNRFLAERTGGTYSTLKVQPAELEDSGVYFCASSQGGFYGYTFGSGTRLTVV.

The V and J genes are TRBV5-5 and TRBJ1-2, with 8 positions matching TRBD1. The V gene's germline CDR1 is SGHKS and CDR2 YYEKEE (reference sequence). Trimming took 0 bases from V and 6 from J; bases not matched to a gene: 7. The CDR3 is 15 amino acids. The CDR3 loop reads CASSLADRGGDGYTF. In DNA form, the CDR3 reads TGTGCCAGCAGCTTGGCAGACAGGGGAGGGGATGGCTACACCTTC.

This clone came up once. The rearrangement joins TRBV7-8 to TRBJ2-7, with D tentatively TRBD1 (6 bases). The CDR3 loop spans 15 amino acids. V shed 5 bases and J shed 2 bases, with 16 bases lying between them. The V gene's germline CDR1 is SGHVS and CDR2 FQNEAQ. CDR3 coding DNA: TGTGCCAGCAGCCTCTTCTCGGGACAAGCCTACGAGCAGTACTTC. Translating gives CASSLFSGQAYEQYF.

The J gene is TRBJ1-6, the V gene TRBV5-4; tentative D call: TRBD1 (5 bases). V was shortened by 4 bases and J by 11 bases, with 25 bases between the two germline ends. Germline-derived CDR1 and CDR2 are SGHNT and YYREEE (reference sequence). CDR3 size: 17 residues. CDR3 amino acids: CASSRGEGLVGSAPLHF. The CDR3 bases are TGTGCCAGCAGCCGGGGAGAGGGACTCGTAGGAAGTGCACCCCTCCACTTT.

J is TRBJ1-6 and V is TRBV11-2; D not certain. V lost 4 bases and J 14 bases, leaving 9 bases between the germline ends. There are 11 residues in the CDR3. Germline CDR1 is SGHAT and CDR2 is FQNNGV. The CDR3 region is CASSSSVTLHF. DNA for the CDR3: TGTGCCAGCAGCTCCAGTGTTACCCTCCACTTT.